This TCR beta chain is from a study of response to subunit inactivated influenza vaccine listed by TCRdb under 2018. With regard to the full study: To follow how T cells responded to a trivalent subunit inactivated influenza vaccine, the researchers relied on deep quantitative profiling of the T cell receptor repertoire.

This clonotype has a handful of counts. What antigen it recognizes has not been identified. Per-base qualities were not stored, and no clone one base away is much larger. As encoded in the germline V gene, CDR1 is SGHTA while CDR2 is FQGNSA. The CDR3, from cysteine to phenylalanine, totals 17 residues. Only the CDR3 DNA stays, 51 bases, in frame from base 1. Relative to germline, V is 1 base shorter and J is 7 bases shorter, with 23 bases between their ends. Library prep was done by RT-PCR. For sequencing, an Illumina HiSeq 2500 was employed. The public reads were reprocessed in TCRdb via fastp at Q25 and MiXCR, keeping in-frame beta chains. Identical CDR3 proteins give one entry, which carries the most common genes and DNA. This sample is represented by roughly 670,000 distinct CDR3 sequences; 13% to 15% of them were singletons. The ten largest clones take up 7.6% of the sample. Here is what the overall study found, with its caveats: It was suggested by the authors that each seasonal influenza vaccination may recruit only a limited number of new T cells.

The sequencing used PBMCs from blood, collected around 14 days before vaccination. The receptor was isolated from a man aged 50-60 years who received an inactivated influenza vaccine. Donor details come from another sample of the same person, matched by shared clones. Recombination linked TRBV7-2 to TRBJ2-7; the D gene is perhaps TRBD1, from 6 matching bases. The CDR3 protein sequence reads: CASSLVLSRQAKSEQYF. The nucleotide sequence reads TGTGCCAGCAGCTTAGTGCTTAGTAGACAGGCGAAGAGTGAGCAGTACTTC.